These 27 T cell receptor beta chains originate from one sample sequenced in a study of T-cell reconstitution after alpha-beta-depleted transplantation in children. Study-wide points: Hyperexpanded clones declined; after one year, newly produced T cells mostly supplied diversity.

These receptors have no known antigen. For TCRbeta, the library was prepared with unique molecular identifiers. Each CDR3 protein is one row after TCRdb ran MiXCR on the PCR reads. This sample has 330,000 or so distinct CDR3 sequences, with over 7.5% found just once. The sample consisted of peripheral blood, taken 360 days after TCRalphabeta/CD19-depleted stem cell transplant. The origin of the receptors is a female patient aged 2 to 10 who had a stem cell transplant for Fanconi anemia, so the T cells may come from the graft donor.

This clonotype was detected ten times or more. The rearrangement uses TRBV18 and TRBJ1-2, with D possibly matching TRBD1 (5 bases). CDR1 is KGHSH, CDR2 LQKENI, per germline. V was pared by 2 bases and J by 3 bases, with 10 bases between. The CDR3 is 14 residues long. The CDR3: CASSPTGFDYGYTF. In DNA, the CDR3 is TGTGCCAGCTCACCAACAGGCTTCGACTATGGCTACACCTTC.

The chain carries TRBV5-5 and TRBJ1-3; D unclear. V lost 0 bases and J 6 bases, leaving 7 bases between the germline ends. This CDR3 is built from 13 residues. Germline V CDR1 and CDR2: SGHKS, YYEKEE (reference sequence). For the CDR3, the DNA is TGTGCCAGCAGCTTGGCAGCTCTAAACACCATATATTTT. It yields the protein CASSLAALNTIYF.

This clonotype was picked up many times. The chain is built from TRBV7-8 and TRBJ2-7; D is perhaps TRBD2 (5 bases). This CDR3 has 15 residues. Germline-derived CDR1 and CDR2 are SGHVS and FQNEAQ. The V gene lost 5 bases and the J gene lost 3 bases, with 17 bases spanning the gap. The CDR3, as DNA: TGTGCCAGCAGCGGAATTCGAGGGCAGCTCTACGAGCAGTACTTC. Its translation is CASSGIRGQLYEQYF.

This clonotype was detected many times. This chain links TRBV5-1 with TRBJ2-1; possible D gene TRBD1, 6 bases. Germline lookup yields CDR1 SGHRS and CDR2 YFSETQ. Trimming took 4 bases from V and 8 from J, leaving 16 bases between them. CDR3 length: 14 residues. CDR3 bases: TGCGCCAGCAGCCGGCTGGACAGCGTCGATGAGCAGTTCTTC. It codes for CASSRLDSVDEQFF.

Concerning this clonotype itself: This may be a read error, as it is one base from a much larger clone. The chain recombines TRBV3-1 with TRBJ2-1; 7 nucleotides align to TRBD1. Germline V CDR1 and CDR2: LGHDT, YNNKEL (reference sequence). The CDR3 extends over 19 amino acids. The CDR3 nucleotides are TGTACCAGCAGCTCCCAGAGGACAGGATTTCTCAATTCCTACAATGAGCAGTTCTTC. Its translation: CTSSSQRTGFLNSYNEQFF.

This clonotype was detected ten times or more. The V gene is TRBV20-1, the J gene TRBJ1-5; a possible D gene is TRBD1 (6 bases). Germline lookup yields CDR1 DFQATT and CDR2 SNEGSKA (reference sequence). The V and J ends lost 1 base and 6 bases respectively, with 16 bases between them. The CDR3 covers 15 residues. The CDR3 here is CSARVPHTGTQPQHF. The CDR3 nucleotides read TGCAGTGCTAGAGTGCCCCATACAGGGACTCAGCCCCAGCATTTT.

This clonotype was seen at least ten times. J is TRBJ2-2 and V is TRBV10-3; D ambiguous. The CDR3 contains 16 residues. CDR1 ENHRY and CDR2 SYGVKD come from the germline V gene. V was trimmed by 10 bases and J by 0 bases, leaving 18 bases between them. CDR3 protein: CATRKRTDANTGELFF. The CDR3, as DNA: TGTGCCACCCGAAAAAGGACCGATGCGAACACCGGGGAGCTGTTTTTT.

The table lists this clonotype with many counts. The rearrangement joins TRBV20-1 to TRBJ2-1, with TRBD2 matching over 10 bases. There are 15 residues in the CDR3. Germline loops: CDR1 DFQATT, CDR2 SNEGSKA (reference sequence). J lost 5 bases, V lost 8 bases, and 12 bases had no gene match. CDR3 loop: CSTSLLAGMDNEQFF. The CDR3 DNA sequence: TGCAGTACCTCTCTACTAGCGGGAATGGACAATGAGCAGTTCTTC.

This clonotype has a count of ten or more. The chain uses TRBV20-1 and TRBJ2-5, with TRBD2 matching over 10 bases. The CDR3 spans 16 residues. Germline V lookup: CDR1 DFQATT, CDR2 SNEGSKA (reference sequence). V shed 0 bases, J shed 1 base, and the junction held 5 bases outside the gene matches. CDR3 loop: CSARETSGHIQETQYF. The CDR3 DNA reads as TGCAGTGCTAGAGAGACTAGCGGGCACATCCAAGAGACCCAGTACTTC.

The table lists this clonotype with a few counts. The chain couples TRBV6-1 to TRBJ2-1, with D possibly TRBD1 on 5 matching bases. CDR1 is MNHNS, CDR2 SASEGT, per germline. The CDR3 extends over 15 amino acids. V gave up 7 bases and J gave up 1 base, with 14 bases separating them. CDR3 coding DNA: TGTGCCAGCACCCCCAGGGTGCCTTCCTACAATGAGCAGTTCTTC. It specifies CASTPRVPSYNEQFF.

The table lists this clonotype with many counts. The rearrangement uses TRBV7-2 and TRBJ2-3; TRBD1 might be the D (5 bases). This CDR3 is built from 14 residues. Germline V gene data show CDR1 as SGHTA and CDR2 as FQGNSA. V gave up 2 bases and J gave up 4 bases, with 10 bases separating them. CDR3 protein: CASSLWVRADTQYF. The CDR3 coding sequence is TGTGCCAGCAGCTTATGGGTCAGGGCAGATACGCAGTATTTT. Variable domain in full (rest from reference TRBV7-2 and TRBJ2-3): GAGVSQSPSNKVTEKGKDVELRCDPISGHTALYWYRQSLGQGLEFLIYFQGNSAPDKSGLPSDRFSAERTGGSVSTLTIQRTQQEDSAVYLCASSLWVRADTQYFGPGTRLTVL.

Note on this clonotype: Being one base from a much bigger clone, this may be a read error. The V gene is TRBV20-1, the J gene TRBJ1-1, with D hard to call. Germline CDR1 DFQATT, CDR2 SNEGSKA (reference sequence). The CDR3 length is 12 residues. CDR3 amino acids: CCARWVSTEAFF. The CDR3 DNA reads TGCTGTGCTAGATGGGTTAGCACTGAAGCTTTCTTT.

This clonotype has a count of ten or more. The V and J genes are TRBV27 and TRBJ1-1; TRBD1 matches 8 bases. V shed 3 bases and J 7 bases; nucleotides not matched to a gene: 7. CDR3 length: 14 amino acids. Per the germline V gene, CDR1 is MNHEY and CDR2 is SMNVEV (reference sequence). CDR3 DNA: TGTGCCAGCAGTTTTGGACAGGGCCTTTTTGAAGCTTTCTTT. Protein product: CASSFGQGLFEAFF.

This chain connects TRBV11-2 to TRBJ2-1; D is unresolved. Trimming left V 0 bases short and J 4 bases short, with 7 bases between. Per the germline V gene, CDR1 is SGHAT and CDR2 is FQNNGV. The CDR3 contains 14 residues. The DNA for the CDR3 is TGTGCCAGCAGCTTAGACGGAGCTTACAATGAGCAGTTCTTC. Amino acid sequence: CASSLDGAYNEQFF.

Many counts were recorded for this clonotype. The CDR3 loop reads CASSLVGGTWGNEQFF. CDR3 in DNA: TGTGCCAGCAGCTTAGTTGGTGGGACCTGGGGGAATGAGCAGTTCTTC. The J gene is TRBJ2-1, the V gene TRBV7-2, with D possibly being TRBD1 or TRBD2 (5 bases each). The CDR3 is 16 amino acids. Germline CDR1 and CDR2: SGHTA and FQGNSA. V was cut by 1 base and J by 7 bases, with 17 bases left in between.

This clonotype occurred many times. The rearrangement uses TRBV16 and TRBJ2-1, with D perhaps matching TRBD2 (6 bases). This CDR3 comprises 15 residues. Germline CDR1 reads KGHSY; CDR2 reads FQNENV. Trimming took 4 bases from V and 1 from J, leaving 11 bases between them. CDR3 amino acids: CASSRNGGSYNEQFF. The CDR3 coding sequence is TGTGCCAGCAGCCGCAACGGGGGATCCTACAATGAGCAGTTCTTC. Looking up the rest from reference TRBV16 and TRBJ2-1 gives the full variable domain: GEEVAQTPKHLVRGEGQKAKLYCAPIKGHSYVFWYQQVLKNEFKFLISFQNENVFDETGMPKERFSAKCLPNSPCSLEIQATKLEDSAVYFCASSRNGGSYNEQFFGPGTRLTVL.

This clonotype appeared a few times. V gene TRBV6-1 combines with J gene TRBJ2-1; D possibly corresponds to TRBD2 (5 bases). This CDR3 spans 16 amino acids. Germline V gives CDR1 MNHNS, CDR2 SASEGT. V lost 0 bases and J 0 bases, leaving 9 bases between the germline ends. The CDR3: CASSEATGSSYNEQFF. DNA of the CDR3: TGTGCCAGCAGTGAAGCGACTGGGAGCTCCTACAATGAGCAGTTCTTC.

This clonotype occurred many times. V usage is TRBV5-1 and J usage is TRBJ2-7; D ambiguous. The V and J ends lost 0 bases and 6 bases respectively, with 10 bases between them. The CDR3 has 13 amino acids. Germline loops: CDR1 SGHRS, CDR2 YFSETQ. In nucleotides, the CDR3 is TGCGCCAGCAGCTTGGTATGGGATGGCGAGCAGTACTTC. It specifies CASSLVWDGEQYF.

This clonotype was seen many times. The chain combines TRBV28 with TRBJ2-7; no clear D. The germline V gene has CDR1 MDHEN and CDR2 SYDVKM. V gave up 3 bases and J gave up 1 base, with 25 bases separating them. The CDR3 totals 19 residues. CDR3 sequence (DNA): TGTGCCAGCAGTTTCCCGACACTCACTGAAAAAGGGTCTTCCTACGAGCAGTACTTC. Protein product: CASSFPTLTEKGSSYEQYF.

The table lists this clonotype with many counts. The chain carries TRBV7-9 and TRBJ2-7; TRBD1 or TRBD2 may be the D gene (6 bases each). V was pared by 4 bases and J by 1 base, with 20 bases between. Germline V gene lookup returns CDR1 SEHNR and CDR2 FQNEAQ (reference sequence). This CDR3 has 17 amino acids. The CDR3 spells CASSYPSRGATSYEQYF. CDR3 DNA: TGTGCCAGCAGCTACCCTTCAAGGGGGGCAACGTCCTACGAGCAGTACTTC.

This clonotype was detected many times. CDR3 protein: CASNKPGENYEQYF. CDR3 nucleotides: TGTGCCAGCAATAAACCGGGGGAAAACTACGAGCAGTACTTC. The chain is built from TRBV12-3 or TRBV12-4 and TRBJ2-7, with D perhaps matching TRBD2 (6 bases). V was shortened by 7 bases and J by 3 bases, with 16 bases between the two germline ends. The CDR3 covers 14 residues.

This clonotype has ten or more counts. The rearrangement uses TRBV9 and TRBJ2-1; the match to TRBD2 covers 8 bases. Germline CDR1 and CDR2: SGDLS and YYNGEE. The trim removed 3 bases at V and 0 bases at J, leaving 20 bases unmatched. The CDR3 contains 21 residues. The CDR3 DNA reads TGTGCCAGCAGCGCCGCCCGAGCGGGAGTCCCTGATAAGTACTCCTACAATGAGCAGTTCTTC. Translated: CASSAARAGVPDKYSYNEQFF.

This clonotype has more than one count but fewer than ten. The chain combines TRBV6-5 with TRBJ1-2; D is possibly TRBD1 (5 bases). The germline gives CDR1 MNHEY, CDR2 SVGAGI. This CDR3 comprises 14 residues. V was pared by 10 bases and J by 5 bases, with 20 bases between. The CDR3 coding sequence is TGTGCCACCGGTTTGGGACGGACCTCTTATGGCTACACCTTC. Residues: CATGLGRTSYGYTF.

The chain has TRBV10-2 and TRBJ2-7; no firm D call. V was clipped by 2 bases and J by 1 base, with 12 bases between them. The germline V gene encodes CDR1 WSHSY and CDR2 SAAADI. The CDR3 is 15 amino acids. CDR3 loop: CASSEGAWVSYEQYF. The CDR3 bases are TGCGCCAGCAGTGAGGGAGCCTGGGTATCCTACGAGCAGTACTTC.

The CDR3 DNA reads TGTGCCAGCCCGGTCTACGAGCAGTACGTC. This sequence encodes CASPVYEQYV. This rearrangement joins TRBV2 to TRBJ2-7, with D hard to call. The length of the CDR3 is 10 residues. Germline V gives CDR1 SNHLY, CDR2 FYNNEI. Trimming stripped 8 bases from V and 3 bases from J, with 5 bases between.

This clonotype was found many times. The chain links TRBV7-9 to TRBJ2-5; D may be TRBD1 (6 bases). Deletions cut 9 bases from V and 1 base from J, with 12 bases between. This CDR3 is built from 13 residues. The germline V gene encodes CDR1 SEHNR and CDR2 FQNEAQ (reference sequence). The CDR3, as DNA: TGTGCCAGTGGAGGACAGCTCCAAGAGACCCAGTACTTC. The encoded protein is CASGGQLQETQYF.

This clonotype was found a few times. The chain employs TRBV14 and TRBJ1-5, with D perhaps matching TRBD1 (5 bases). In germline, CDR1 is SGHDN, CDR2 FVKESK. V lost 3 bases and J 5 bases, leaving 14 bases between the germline ends. The CDR3 is 15 residues long. CDR3 sequence reads: CASSHLQVTHQPQHF. The CDR3 DNA reads as TGTGCCAGCAGCCACTTACAGGTAACCCATCAGCCCCAGCATTTT.